These T cell receptor beta chains were read from a single sample in a study of T cell changes during pregnancy in multiple sclerosis. Some clones are missing from TCRdb's copy, which holds only in-frame ones; the method was immunoSEQ multiplex PCR. Counted here are 55,000 to 70,000 clones, roughly nine tenths occurring once; the ten biggest clones make up about 2.5%. The sequenced sample was peripheral blood, obtained in the first trimester of pregnancy. Source of these receptors: a female donor with multiple sclerosis, enrolled in a pregnancy study. Both conserved end residues are part of each CDR3. D genes are given only for firm matches. Clone size appears in some rows only: once, few, many, or a class for an expanded clone.

V: TRBV5-4; J: TRBJ2-2; D: -; size: -; CDR3: CASSLGSTANTGELFF; DNA: TGTGCCAGCAGCTTGGGAAGCACGGCGAACACCGGGGAGCTGTTTTTT
V: TRBV11-3; J: TRBJ2-2; D: TRBD1; size: -; CDR3: CASSSGQGTGELFF; DNA: TGTGCCAGCAGCTCCGGACAGGGCACCGGGGAGCTGTTTTTT
V: TRBV6-1; J: TRBJ1-1; D: -; size: -; CDR3: CASSEIGAVEAFF; DNA: TGTGCCAGCAGTGAAATAGGGGCAGTTGAAGCTTTCTTT
V: TRBV2; J: TRBJ2-4; D: TRBD2; size: -; CDR3: CASRRGLVRAKNIQYF; DNA: TGTGCCAGCAGGAGGGGACTAGTCCGGGCCAAAAACATTCAGTACTTC
V: TRBV7-9; J: TRBJ1-5; D: TRBD1; size: -; CDR3: CASSVKGQGTQHF; DNA: TGTGCCAGCAGCGTAAAGGGACAGGGGACCCAGCATTTT
V: TRBV19; J: TRBJ1-2; D: -; size: -; CDR3: CASSTYDSLQGYTF; DNA: TGTGCCAGTAGTACCTACGACAGTCTTCAGGGCTACACCTTC
V: TRBV27; J: TRBJ1-5; D: -; size: -; CDR3: CASSLLGNVGPDRLSNQPQHF; DNA: TGTGCCAGCAGTTTATTGGGTAACGTTGGACCAGACAGGTTAAGCAATCAGCCCCAGCATTTT
V: TRBV7-9; J: TRBJ2-4; D: TRBD1; size: once; CDR3: CASSSTGESIQYF; DNA: TGTGCCAGCAGCTCTACAGGGGAAAGCATTCAGTACTTC
V: TRBV5-1; J: TRBJ2-5; D: TRBD2; size: -; CDR3: CASSRILADQETQYF; DNA: TGCGCCAGCAGCCGTATACTAGCGGATCAAGAGACCCAGTACTTC
V: TRBV5-1; J: TRBJ2-5; D: TRBD2; size: few; CDR3: CASSPTSGRALETQYF; DNA: TGCGCCAGCAGTCCAACTAGCGGGAGGGCCCTGGAGACCCAGTACTTC
V: TRBV10-1; J: TRBJ1-1; D: -; size: once; CDR3: CASRQAVNTEAFF; DNA: TGCGCCAGCAGGCAGGCCGTGAACACTGAAGCTTTCTTT
V: TRBV10-3; J: TRBJ2-5; D: -; size: -; CDR3: CAISEFREETQYF; DNA: TGTGCCATCAGTGAATTCAGGGAAGAGACCCAGTACTTC
V: TRBV27; J: TRBJ1-1; D: TRBD1; size: -; CDR3: CASSSGQGATEAFF; DNA: TGTGCCAGCAGTTCAGGACAGGGGGCAACTGAAGCTTTCTTT
V: TRBV19; J: TRBJ1-1; D: TRBD1; size: -; CDR3: CASSLRQGVSEAFF; DNA: TGTGCCAGTAGTCTTCGACAGGGGGTGTCTGAAGCTTTCTTT
V: TRBV2; J: TRBJ2-1; D: TRBD2; size: -; CDR3: CASNSELAGGNYNEQFF; DNA: TGTGCCAGCAACTCCGAATTAGCGGGGGGGAACTACAATGAGCAGTTCTTC
V: TRBV5-1; J: TRBJ2-7; D: -; size: -; CDR3: CASSLAHGYRVADFYEQYF; DNA: TGCGCCAGCAGCTTGGCCCACGGTTACAGAGTAGCGGATTTCTACGAGCAGTACTTC
V: TRBV10-3; J: TRBJ1-5; D: TRBD1; size: -; CDR3: CAISPGQGVDSNQPQHF; DNA: TGTGCCATCAGTCCGGGACAGGGGGTCGATAGCAATCAGCCCCAGCATTTT
V: TRBV29-1; J: TRBJ2-1; D: -; size: -; CDR3: CSVESQGEVGEQFF; DNA: TGCAGCGTTGAAAGTCAGGGGGAGGTAGGTGAGCAGTTCTTC
V: TRBV7-6; J: TRBJ1-2; D: TRBD1; size: -; CDR3: CASSLEGQGGTYGYTF; DNA: TGTGCCAGCAGCTTAGAAGGACAGGGGGGAACCTATGGCTACACCTTC
V: TRBV2; J: TRBJ1-2; D: -; size: -; CDR3: CASKNNLGVLYGYTF; DNA: TGTGCCAGCAAGAACAACTTAGGGGTCCTCTATGGCTACACCTTC
V: TRBV5-1; J: TRBJ2-3; D: -; size: -; CDR3: CASSLAPPGGDTQYF; DNA: TGCGCCAGCAGCTTGGCACCACCCGGGGGAGATACGCAGTATTTT
V: TRBV29-1; J: TRBJ1-5; D: -; size: -; CDR3: CSVEFTGPGGNQPQHF; DNA: TGCAGCGTTGAATTTACTGGGCCGGGAGGCAATCAGCCCCAGCATTTT
V: TRBV15; J: TRBJ1-5; D: -; size: -; CDR3: CATSRVVLYSNQPQHF; DNA: TGTGCCACCAGCAGAGTTGTTCTGTATAGCAATCAGCCCCAGCATTTT
V: TRBV6-1; J: TRBJ1-6; D: TRBD1; size: -; CDR3: CASSDAVQGVGSPLHF; DNA: TGTGCCAGCAGTGACGCAGTACAGGGGGTCGGTTCACCCCTCCACTTT
V: TRBV5-1; J: TRBJ2-6; D: TRBD2; size: -; CDR3: CASSLGTSGRGGANVLTF; DNA: TGCGCCAGCAGCTTGGGGACTAGCGGGAGAGGTGGGGCCAACGTCCTGACTTTC
V: TRBV10-1; J: TRBJ1-2; D: -; size: -; CDR3: CASSDGGSGYGYTF; DNA: TGCGCCAGCAGTGATGGGGGCTCTGGCTATGGCTACACCTTC
V: TRBV27; J: TRBJ2-7; D: -; size: -; CDR3: CASSKLTILGFHEQYF; DNA: TGTGCCAGCAGTAAACTGACTATTTTGGGGTTTCACGAGCAGTACTTC
V: TRBV6-1; J: TRBJ1-5; D: -; size: -; CDR3: CASSVQERSSNQPQHF; DNA: TGTGCCAGCAGTGTACAGGAAAGGTCTAGCAATCAGCCCCAGCATTTT
V: TRBV29-1; J: TRBJ1-1; D: TRBD1; size: -; CDR3: CSVETRGRSLTEAFF; DNA: TGCAGCGTTGAAACCAGGGGGCGCAGCCTAACCGAAGCTTTCTTT
V: TRBV7-9; J: TRBJ2-3; D: TRBD2; size: -; CDR3: CASSSRTSGSTDTQYF; DNA: TGTGCCAGCAGCTCAAGGACTAGCGGGAGCACAGATACGCAGTATTTT
V: TRBV2; J: TRBJ1-2; D: TRBD1; size: -; CDR3: CASRKSGTDYGYTF; DNA: TGTGCCAGCAGGAAATCCGGGACAGACTATGGCTACACCTTC
V: TRBV6-5; J: TRBJ2-1; D: -; size: -; CDR3: CASSHTPSGGNEQFF; DNA: TGTGCCAGCAGCCATACCCCCTCTGGGGGGAATGAGCAGTTCTTC
V: TRBV20-1; J: TRBJ2-1; D: -; size: -; CDR3: CSAKQGLEQFF; DNA: TGCAGTGCTAAACAGGGTCTCGAGCAGTTCTTC
V: TRBV7-6; J: TRBJ2-1; D: -; size: once; CDR3: CASSHNSGRNEQFF; DNA: TGTGCCAGCAGCCACAACTCTGGGAGGAATGAGCAGTTCTTC
V: TRBV10-1; J: TRBJ2-7; D: -; size: once; CDR3: CASSVFAAADDGQYF; DNA: TGCGCCAGCAGTGTTTTTGCGGCGGCCGACGATGGGCAGTACTTC
V: TRBV5-1; J: TRBJ2-5; D: TRBD1; size: -; CDR3: CASSLPRYDRGVETQYF; DNA: TGCGCCAGCAGCTTGCCTAGGTATGACAGGGGCGTAGAGACCCAGTACTTC
V: TRBV27; J: TRBJ2-5; D: -; size: -; CDR3: CASSLARFETQYF; DNA: TGTGCCAGCAGTTTAGCCAGGTTTGAGACCCAGTACTTC
V: TRBV11-2; J: TRBJ2-5; D: TRBD2; size: -; CDR3: CASRASGGRGETQYF; DNA: TGTGCCAGCAGAGCTAGCGGGGGCCGGGGGGAGACCCAGTACTTC
V: TRBV7-9; J: TRBJ2-2; D: TRBD2; size: -; CDR3: CASSRSSGTSGGHTGELFF; DNA: TGTGCCAGCAGCCGAAGCTCCGGGACTAGCGGGGGGCACACCGGGGAGCTGTTTTTT
V: TRBV4-1; J: TRBJ2-6; D: -; size: -; CDR3: CASSQEQGSGANVLTF; DNA: TGCGCCAGCAGCCAAGAGCAGGGTTCTGGGGCCAACGTCCTGACTTTC
V: TRBV7-2; J: TRBJ2-7; D: TRBD2; size: -; CDR3: CASSLTGGGTYEQYF; DNA: TGTGCCAGCAGCTTAACCGGCGGGGGGACCTACGAGCAGTACTTC
V: TRBV6-1; J: TRBJ1-2; D: -; size: -; CDR3: CASSEDGWDYGYTF; DNA: TGTGCCAGCAGTGAAGACGGGTGGGACTATGGCTACACCTTC
V: TRBV7-6; J: TRBJ1-2; D: TRBD1; size: few; CDR3: CASSLATGGRDYTF; DNA: TGTGCCAGCAGCTTAGCGACAGGGGGCAGAGACTACACCTTC
V: TRBV14; J: TRBJ1-3; D: -; size: -; CDR3: CASSQTLLGMGPGNTIYF; DNA: TGTGCCAGCAGCCAAACTCTCCTCGGAATGGGGCCTGGAAACACCATATATTTT
V: TRBV7-9; J: TRBJ2-7; D: TRBD1; size: -; CDR3: CASSLGWDRLRTYEQYF; DNA: TGTGCCAGCAGCTTAGGGTGGGACAGACTACGGACCTACGAGCAGTACTTC
V: TRBV11-3; J: TRBJ2-7; D: -; size: -; CDR3: CASSQEGGGYEQYF; DNA: TGTGCCAGCAGCCAGGAAGGAGGGGGCTACGAGCAGTACTTC
V: TRBV7-2; J: TRBJ1-1; D: TRBD1; size: -; CDR3: CASSAGGANTEAFF; DNA: TGTGCCAGCAGCGCAGGGGGCGCGAACACTGAAGCTTTCTTT
V: TRBV28; J: TRBJ2-1; D: -; size: -; CDR3: CASSPPWFGEAYNEQFF; DNA: TGTGCCAGCAGCCCCCCCTGGTTCGGGGAGGCCTACAATGAGCAGTTCTTC
V: TRBV10-2; J: TRBJ2-2; D: -; size: -; CDR3: CASTGVRTGELFF; DNA: TGCGCCAGCACGGGGGTGCGGACCGGGGAGCTGTTTTTT
V: TRBV10-3; J: TRBJ2-3; D: -; size: -; CDR3: CAISEAGKRTDTQYF; DNA: TGTGCCATCAGTGAGGCGGGGAAACGGACAGATACGCAGTATTTT
V: TRBV7-9; J: TRBJ2-3; D: -; size: few; CDR3: CASSLSTAVDTDTQYF; DNA: TGTGCCAGCAGCTTATCAACAGCGGTGGACACAGATACGCAGTATTTT
V: TRBV19; J: TRBJ1-5; D: -; size: -; CDR3: CASKDSTNQPQHF; DNA: TGTGCCAGCAAAGACAGTACTAATCAGCCCCAGCATTTT